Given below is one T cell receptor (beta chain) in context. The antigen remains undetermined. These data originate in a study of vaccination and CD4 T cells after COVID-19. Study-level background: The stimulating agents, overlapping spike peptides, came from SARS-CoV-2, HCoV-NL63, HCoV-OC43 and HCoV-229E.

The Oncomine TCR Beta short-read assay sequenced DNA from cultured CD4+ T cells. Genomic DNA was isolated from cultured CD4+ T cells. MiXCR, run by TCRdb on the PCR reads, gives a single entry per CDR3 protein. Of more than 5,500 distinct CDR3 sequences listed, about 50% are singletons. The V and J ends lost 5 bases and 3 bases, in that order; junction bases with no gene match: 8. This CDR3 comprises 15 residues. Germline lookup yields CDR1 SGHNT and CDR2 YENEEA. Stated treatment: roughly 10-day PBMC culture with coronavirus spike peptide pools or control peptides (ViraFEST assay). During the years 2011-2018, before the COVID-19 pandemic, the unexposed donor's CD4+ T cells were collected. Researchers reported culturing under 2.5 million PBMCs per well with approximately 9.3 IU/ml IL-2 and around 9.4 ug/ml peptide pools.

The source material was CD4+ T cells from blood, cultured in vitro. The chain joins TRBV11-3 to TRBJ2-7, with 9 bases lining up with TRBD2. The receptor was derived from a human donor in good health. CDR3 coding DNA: TGTGCCAGCAGCACCTCTAGCGGGGCTTTCTACGAGCAGTACTTC. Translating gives CASSTSSGAFYEQYF.